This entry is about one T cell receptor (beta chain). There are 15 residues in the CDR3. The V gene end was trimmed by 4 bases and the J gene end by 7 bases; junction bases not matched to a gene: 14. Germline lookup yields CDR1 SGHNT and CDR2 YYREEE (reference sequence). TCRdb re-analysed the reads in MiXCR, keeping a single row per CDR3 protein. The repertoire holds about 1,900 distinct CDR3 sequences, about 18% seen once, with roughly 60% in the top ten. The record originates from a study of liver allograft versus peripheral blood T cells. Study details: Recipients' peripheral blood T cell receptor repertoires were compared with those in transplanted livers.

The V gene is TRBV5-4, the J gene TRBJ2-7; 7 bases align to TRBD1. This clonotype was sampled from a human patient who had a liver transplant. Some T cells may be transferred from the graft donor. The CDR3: CASSTWDTRGREQYF. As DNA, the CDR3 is TGTGCCAGCAGCACGTGGGACACAAGGGGGCGAGAGCAGTACTTC.